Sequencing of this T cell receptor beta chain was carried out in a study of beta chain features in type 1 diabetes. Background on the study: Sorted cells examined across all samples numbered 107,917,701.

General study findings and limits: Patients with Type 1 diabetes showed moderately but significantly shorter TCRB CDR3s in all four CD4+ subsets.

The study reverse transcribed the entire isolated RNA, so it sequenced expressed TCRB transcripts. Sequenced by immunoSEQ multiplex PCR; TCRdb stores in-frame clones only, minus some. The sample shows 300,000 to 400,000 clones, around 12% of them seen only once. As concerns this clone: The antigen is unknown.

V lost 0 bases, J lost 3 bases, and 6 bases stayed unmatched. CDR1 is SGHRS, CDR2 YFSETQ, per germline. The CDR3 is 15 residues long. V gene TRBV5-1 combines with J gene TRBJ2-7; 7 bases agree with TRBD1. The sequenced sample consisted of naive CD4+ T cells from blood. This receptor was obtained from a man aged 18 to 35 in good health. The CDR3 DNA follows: TGCGCCAGCAGCTTGGCCCCCCCAGGGGGCTACGAGCAGTACTTC. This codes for CASSLAPPGGYEQYF.